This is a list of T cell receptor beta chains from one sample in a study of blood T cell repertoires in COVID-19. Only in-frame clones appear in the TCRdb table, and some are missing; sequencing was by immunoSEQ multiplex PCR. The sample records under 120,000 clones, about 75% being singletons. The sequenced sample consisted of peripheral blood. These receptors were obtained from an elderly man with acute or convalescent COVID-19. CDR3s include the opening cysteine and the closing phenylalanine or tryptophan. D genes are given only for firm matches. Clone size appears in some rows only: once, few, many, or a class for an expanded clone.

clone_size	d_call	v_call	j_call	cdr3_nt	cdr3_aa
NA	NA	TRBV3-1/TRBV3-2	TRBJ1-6	TGTGCCAGCAGCCGAGCGAGGACTGGGGATTCACCCCTCCACTTT	CASSRARTGDSPLHF
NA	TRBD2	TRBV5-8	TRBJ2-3	TGTGCCAGCAGCCCGTGGGCTTTCCTAGCGGGAGTAGTAGATACGCAGTATTTT	CASSPWAFLAGVVDTQYF
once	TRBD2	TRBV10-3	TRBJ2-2	TGTGCCATCAGTGAGGGACTAGCGGGAGCTAGGGCCGGGGAGCTGTTTTTT	CAISEGLAGARAGELFF
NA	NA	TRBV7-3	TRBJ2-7	TGTGCCAGCCCCTATAGCGCATACGAGCAGTACTTC	CASPYSAYEQYF
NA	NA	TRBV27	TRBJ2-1	TGTGCCAGCAGTCACTTCTGGGGGGCCTACAATGAGCAGTTCTTC	CASSHFWGAYNEQFF
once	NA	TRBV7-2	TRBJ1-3	TGTGCCAGCAGCTTAGTCGGGGGGTCTGGAAACACCATATATTTT	CASSLVGGSGNTIYF
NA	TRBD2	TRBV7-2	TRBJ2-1	TGTGCCAGCAGCCGCATAGCGGGAGTGGTGGTCTGGGAGTTCTTC	CASSRIAGVVVWEFF
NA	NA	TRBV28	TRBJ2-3	TGTGCCAGCAGTCCGTTGGGCGCTAGCACAGATACGCAGTATTTT	CASSPLGASTDTQYF
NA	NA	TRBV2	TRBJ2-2	TGTGCCAGCCTGGGGCCCCAGCGGAACACCGGGGAGCTGTTTTTT	CASLGPQRNTGELFF
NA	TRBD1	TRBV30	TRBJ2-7	TGTGCCTGGAGGCTTCCGGGACAGCACGAGCAGTACTTC	CAWRLPGQHEQYF
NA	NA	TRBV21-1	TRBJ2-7	TGTGCCAGCAGCAACCCCGCCGGGACAGCAACCTACGAGCAGTACTTC	CASSNPAGTATYEQYF
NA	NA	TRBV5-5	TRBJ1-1	TGTGCCAGCAGACAAATTCAGGGAACTGAAGCTTTCTTT	CASRQIQGTEAFF
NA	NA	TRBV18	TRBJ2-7	TGTGCCAGCTCAGCACTCCAACTCTACGAGCAGTACTTC	CASSALQLYEQYF
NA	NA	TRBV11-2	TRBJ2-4	TGTGCCAGCAGCTTAGATTGGGGCCCAGGGTTGCTAGCCAAAAACATTCAGTACTTC	CASSLDWGPGLLAKNIQYF
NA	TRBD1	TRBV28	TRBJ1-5	TGTGCCAGCAGTTTGGGACAGCACAATCAGCCCCAGCATTTT	CASSLGQHNQPQHF
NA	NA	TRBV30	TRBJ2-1	TGTGCCTGGAGCGGGAGCTCCTACAATGAGCAGTTCTTC	CAWSGSSYNEQFF
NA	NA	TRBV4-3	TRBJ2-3	TGCGCCAGCAGCCAAGAGTCTGATGGCACAATCACAGATACGCAGTATTTT	CASSQESDGTITDTQYF
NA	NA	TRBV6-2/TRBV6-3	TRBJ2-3	TGTGCCAGCAGTCGACCGACAGGCACGGGGGGTAGGCAGTATTTT	CASSRPTGTGGRQYF
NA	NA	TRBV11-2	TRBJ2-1	TGTGCCAGCAGCTTATCCCAGCGCCGAAACAATGAGCAGTTCTTC	CASSLSQRRNNEQFF
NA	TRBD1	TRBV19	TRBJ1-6	TGTGCCAGTAGTATAGATCGGGGACAGGGTGGCTTCAGTTCACCCCTCCACTTT	CASSIDRGQGGFSSPLHF
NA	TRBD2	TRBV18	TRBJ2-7	TGTGCCAGCTCACCGGCGGGACTAGGGTCCGACGAGCAGTACTTC	CASSPAGLGSDEQYF
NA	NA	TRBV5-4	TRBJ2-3	TGTGCCAGCAGAGATTTAGCGGCTGGGACAGATACGCAGTATTTT	CASRDLAAGTDTQYF
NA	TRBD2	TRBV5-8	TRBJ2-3	TGTGCCAGCAGCTTGGGACTAGCGGAGACCACAGATACGCAGTATTTT	CASSLGLAETTDTQYF
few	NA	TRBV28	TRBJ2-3	TGTGCCAGCAATCCCCCGGGATCACCGAATGGTAATACGCAGTATTTT	CASNPPGSPNGNTQYF
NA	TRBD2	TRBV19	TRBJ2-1	TGTGCCAGTAGTATATCGGGCGGGAGGGCCAATAATGAGCAGTTCTTC	CASSISGGRANNEQFF
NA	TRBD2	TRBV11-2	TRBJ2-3	TGTGCCAGCAGCTTAGATGATGGGTCTAGCGGCCTTTACACAGATACGCAGTATTTT	CASSLDDGSSGLYTDTQYF
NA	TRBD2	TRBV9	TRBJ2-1	TGTGCCAGCAGCGTAGCGGGACTAGCGGGAGAGCAGTTCTTC	CASSVAGLAGEQFF
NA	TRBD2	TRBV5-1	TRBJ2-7	TGCGCCAGCAGCTTCGGGAGGGCCGTTGACGAGCAGTACTTC	CASSFGRAVDEQYF
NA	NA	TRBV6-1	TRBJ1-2	TGTGCCAGCAGTGAAGCAGGCGGGTTTGGCTACACCTTC	CASSEAGGFGYTF
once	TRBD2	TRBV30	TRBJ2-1	TGTGCCTGGAGCCGGCTGGCGGGAGGGCCTCATGAGCAGTTCTTC	CAWSRLAGGPHEQFF
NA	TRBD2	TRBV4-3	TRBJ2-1	TGCGCCAGCAGCCATGGTAGCGGGGTAGGGGAGCAGTTCTTC	CASSHGSGVGEQFF
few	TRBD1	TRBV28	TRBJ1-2	TGTGCCACCGGGGGACAGGGGGGATCAAACTATGGCTACACCTTC	CATGGQGGSNYGYTF
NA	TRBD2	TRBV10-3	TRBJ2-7	TGTGCCATCAGTGACCATAGGGCGGGAGAGTACGAGCAGTACTTC	CAISDHRAGEYEQYF
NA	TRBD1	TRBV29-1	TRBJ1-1	TGCAGCGTGCTAGACAGGGAATCCACTGAAGCTTTCTTT	CSVLDRESTEAFF
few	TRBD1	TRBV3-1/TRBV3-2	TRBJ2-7	TGTGCCAGCAGCCAAAGGGGGCCGAGCTCCTACGAGCAGTACTTC	CASSQRGPSSYEQYF
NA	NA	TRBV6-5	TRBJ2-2	TGTGCCAGCAGCTCAGGACTTCACGGGGAGCTGTTTTTT	CASSSGLHGELFF
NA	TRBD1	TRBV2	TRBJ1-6	TGTGCCAGCAACCAGGGGGTTTCACCCCTCCACTTT	CASNQGVSPLHF